This TCR beta chain is drawn from a study of cytomegalovirus exposure and HLA in healthy donors. CDR1 and CDR2 (germline): ENHRY, SYGVKD. This CDR3 contains 15 residues. J was trimmed by 3 bases and V by 3 bases; bases with no gene match: 3. The PCR contained 60 Vbeta and 13 Jbeta primers. In the source study's methods: Some 11 million of the 60 million to 80 million unique TCR beta chains counted in a later analysis were shared. Assay used: immunoSEQ multiplex PCR; TCRdb lists only in-frame clones, some missing. V, J and clone size are those of that table, while D and trimming were read from the DNA. The profile shows about 110,000 clones, about 64% of them singletons. This clone is medium-sized.

Source material: PBMCs. This sequence originates from a female donor in good health and CMV-seronegative. The rearrangement links TRBV10-3 to TRBJ2-2, with 8 bases lining up with TRBD2. The CDR3 coding sequence is TGTGCCATCAGTGATCCAGCGGGAGACACCGGGGAGCTGTTTTTT. Its translation: CAISDPAGDTGELFF.